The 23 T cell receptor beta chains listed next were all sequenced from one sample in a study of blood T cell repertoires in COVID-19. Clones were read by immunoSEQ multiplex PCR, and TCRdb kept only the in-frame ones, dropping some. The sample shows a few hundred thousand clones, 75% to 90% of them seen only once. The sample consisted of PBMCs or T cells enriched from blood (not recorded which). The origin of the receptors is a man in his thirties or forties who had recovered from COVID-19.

Here the CDR3 reads CAWSLDPNYGYTF. CDR3 sequence (DNA): TGTGCCTGGAGTCTAGATCCTAACTATGGCTACACCTTC. The chain is built from TRBV30 and TRBJ1-2, with D hard to call. The length of the CDR3 is 13 residues. Between the trimmed V and J ends, which lost 2 bases and 0 bases, there was a span of 7 bases. CDR1 GTSNPN and CDR2 SVGIG come from the germline V gene (reference sequence). Full variable domain (outside the CDR3, taken from reference TRBV30 and TRBJ1-2): SQTIHQWPATLVQPVGSPLSLECTVEGTSNPNLYWYRQAAGRGLQLLFYSVGIGQISSEVPQNLSASRPQDRQFILSSKKLLLSDSGFYLCAWSLDPNYGYTFGSGTRLTVV.

DNA for the CDR3: TGTGCCAGTAGTCGACAGGTAAGGTCTCAACACAATGAGCAGTTCTTC. It encodes CASSRQVRSQHNEQFF. The chain joins TRBV19 to TRBJ2-1; weak D call: TRBD1 (6 bases). V dropped 5 bases and J dropped 5 bases, with 19 bases sitting between them. CDR3 length: 16 amino acids. Germline-derived CDR1 and CDR2 are LNHDA and SQIVND (reference sequence). The variable domain in full, with the rest retrieved from reference TRBV19 and TRBJ2-1, is DGGITQSPKYLFRKEGQNVTLSCEQNLNHDAMYWYRQDPGQGLRLIYYSQIVNDFQKGDIAEGYSVSREKKESFPLTVTSAQKNPTAFYLCASSRQVRSQHNEQFFGPGTRLTVL.

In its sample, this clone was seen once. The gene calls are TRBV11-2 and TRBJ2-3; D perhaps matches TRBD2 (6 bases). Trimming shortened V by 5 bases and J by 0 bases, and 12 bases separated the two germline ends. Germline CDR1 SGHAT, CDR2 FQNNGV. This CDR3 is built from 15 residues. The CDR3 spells CASSIVGGSTDTQYF. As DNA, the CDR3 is TGTGCCAGCAGCATAGTAGGAGGGAGCACAGATACGCAGTATTTT.

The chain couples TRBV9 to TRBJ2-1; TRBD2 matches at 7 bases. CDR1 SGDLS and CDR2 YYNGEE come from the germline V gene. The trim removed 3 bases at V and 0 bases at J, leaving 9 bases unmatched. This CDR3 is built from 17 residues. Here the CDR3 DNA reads TGTGCCAGCAGCGATATTCTAGCGGAGAGCTCCTACAATGAGCAGTTCTTC. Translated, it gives CASSDILAESSYNEQFF.

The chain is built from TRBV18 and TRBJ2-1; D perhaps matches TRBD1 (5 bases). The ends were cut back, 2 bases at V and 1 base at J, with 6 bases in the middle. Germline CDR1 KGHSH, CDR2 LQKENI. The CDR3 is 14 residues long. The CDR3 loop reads CASSPDRSYNEQFF. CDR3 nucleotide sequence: TGTGCCAGCTCACCAGACAGATCCTACAATGAGCAGTTCTTC.

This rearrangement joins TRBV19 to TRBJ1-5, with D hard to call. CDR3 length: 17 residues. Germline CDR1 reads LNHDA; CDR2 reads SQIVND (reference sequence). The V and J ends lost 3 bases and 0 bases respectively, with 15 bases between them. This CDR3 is CASSIGRLKDSNQPQHF. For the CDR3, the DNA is TGTGCCAGTAGTATTGGCAGACTAAAGGATAGCAATCAGCCCCAGCATTTT.

Written as DNA, the CDR3 is TGTGCCAGCAGCCATCTTCCGGGACTAGTAACAGATACGCAGTATTTT. This translates into CASSHLPGLVTDTQYF. This chain links TRBV28 with TRBJ2-3, with TRBD2 matching over 8 bases. The CDR3 runs 16 residues. After removal of 6 bases from V and 3 bases from J, the junction contained 11 bases not matched to a gene. The germline gives CDR1 MDHEN, CDR2 SYDVKM.

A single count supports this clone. This CDR3 reads CASSPTLAGGINEQFF. CDR3 sequence (DNA): TGTGCCAGCTCACCAACGCTAGCGGGGGGGATAAATGAGCAGTTCTTC. The chain links TRBV18 to TRBJ2-1; TRBD2 aligns across 12 bases. Trimming removed 2 bases from V and 7 bases from J; junction bases left unmatched: 6. The CDR3 extends over 16 amino acids. Germline CDR1 is KGHSH and CDR2 is LQKENI. The full variable domain, completed using reference TRBV18 and TRBJ2-1, is NAGVMQNPRHLVRRRGQEARLRCSPMKGHSHVYWYRQLPEEGLKFMVYLQKENIIDESGMPKERFSAEFPKEGPSILRIQQVVRGDSAAYFCASSPTLAGGINEQFFGPGTRLTVL.

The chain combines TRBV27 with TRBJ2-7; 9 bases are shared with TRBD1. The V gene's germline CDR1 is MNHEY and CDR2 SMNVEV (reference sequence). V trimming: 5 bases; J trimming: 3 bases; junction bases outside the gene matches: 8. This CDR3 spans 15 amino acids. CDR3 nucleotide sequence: TGTGCCAGCAGTCCGCGGACAGGGGCGATCTACGAGCAGTACTTC. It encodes CASSPRTGAIYEQYF.

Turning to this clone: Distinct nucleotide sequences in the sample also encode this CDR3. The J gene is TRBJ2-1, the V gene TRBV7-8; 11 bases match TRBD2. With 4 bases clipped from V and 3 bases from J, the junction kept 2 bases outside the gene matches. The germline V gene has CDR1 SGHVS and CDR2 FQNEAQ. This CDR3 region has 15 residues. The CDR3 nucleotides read TGTGCCAGCAGCTCAGGGACTAGCGGCTACAATGAGCAGTTCTTC. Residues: CASSSGTSGYNEQFF.

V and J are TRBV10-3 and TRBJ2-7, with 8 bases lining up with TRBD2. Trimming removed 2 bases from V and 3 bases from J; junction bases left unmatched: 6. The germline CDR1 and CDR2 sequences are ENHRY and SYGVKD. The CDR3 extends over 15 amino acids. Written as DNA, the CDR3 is TGTGCCATCAGTGAGCCCGGGAGGGGGGACTACGAGCAGTACTTC. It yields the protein CAISEPGRGDYEQYF.

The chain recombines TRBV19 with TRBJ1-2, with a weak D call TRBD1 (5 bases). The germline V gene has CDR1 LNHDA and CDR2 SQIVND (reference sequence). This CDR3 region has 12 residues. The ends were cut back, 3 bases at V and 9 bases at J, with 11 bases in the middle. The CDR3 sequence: CASSIREGSYTF. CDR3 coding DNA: TGTGCCAGTAGTATCAGGGAGGGGAGCTACACCTTC.

In nucleotides, the CDR3 is TGTGCCAGTAGTATAGACAGGGTCAATCAGCCCCAGCATTTT. This gives the protein CASSIDRVNQPQHF. This chain connects TRBV19 to TRBJ1-5; D possibly corresponds to TRBD1 (5 bases). Looked up from germline, CDR1 is LNHDA and CDR2 is SQIVND (reference sequence). V lost 0 bases and J 3 bases, leaving 6 bases between the germline ends. The CDR3 runs 14 residues.

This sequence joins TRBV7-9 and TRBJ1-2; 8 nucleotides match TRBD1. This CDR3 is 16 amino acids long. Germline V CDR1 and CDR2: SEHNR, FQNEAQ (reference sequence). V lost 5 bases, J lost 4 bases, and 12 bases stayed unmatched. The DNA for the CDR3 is TGTGCCAGCAGCCCCGGGACAGGAACTTTAGGCTATGGCTACACCTTC. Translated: CASSPGTGTLGYGYTF.

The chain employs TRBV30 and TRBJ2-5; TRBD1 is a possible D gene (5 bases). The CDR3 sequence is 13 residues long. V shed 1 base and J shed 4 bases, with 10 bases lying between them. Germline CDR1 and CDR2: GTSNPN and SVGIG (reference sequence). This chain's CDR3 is CAWSGRRGETQYF. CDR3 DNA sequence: TGTGCCTGGAGTGGTAGAAGGGGAGAGACCCAGTACTTC.

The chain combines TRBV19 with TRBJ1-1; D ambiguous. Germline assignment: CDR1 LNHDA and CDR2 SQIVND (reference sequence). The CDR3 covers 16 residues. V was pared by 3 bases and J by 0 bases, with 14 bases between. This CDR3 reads CASSIGEQWVNTEAFF. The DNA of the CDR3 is TGTGCCAGTAGTATCGGGGAACAGTGGGTGAACACTGAAGCTTTCTTT.

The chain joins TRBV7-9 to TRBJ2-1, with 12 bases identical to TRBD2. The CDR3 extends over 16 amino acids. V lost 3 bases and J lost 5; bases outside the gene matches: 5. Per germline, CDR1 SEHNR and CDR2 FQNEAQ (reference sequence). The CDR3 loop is CASSFQLAGGNNEQFF. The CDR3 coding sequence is TGTGCCAGCAGCTTCCAACTAGCGGGGGGCAACAATGAGCAGTTCTTC.

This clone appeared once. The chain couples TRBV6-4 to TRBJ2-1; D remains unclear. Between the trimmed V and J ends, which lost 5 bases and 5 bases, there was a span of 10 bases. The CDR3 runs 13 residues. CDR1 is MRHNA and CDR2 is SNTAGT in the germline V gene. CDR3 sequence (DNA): TGTGCCAGCAGTTACGCGAGAGACAATGAGCAGTTCTTC. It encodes CASSYARDNEQFF.

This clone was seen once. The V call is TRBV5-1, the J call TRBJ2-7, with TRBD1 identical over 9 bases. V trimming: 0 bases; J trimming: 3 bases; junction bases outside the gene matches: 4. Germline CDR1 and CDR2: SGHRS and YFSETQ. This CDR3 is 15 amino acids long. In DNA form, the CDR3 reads TGCGCCAGCAGCTTGGATACAGGGGGCTACTACGAGCAGTACTTC. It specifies CASSLDTGGYYEQYF.

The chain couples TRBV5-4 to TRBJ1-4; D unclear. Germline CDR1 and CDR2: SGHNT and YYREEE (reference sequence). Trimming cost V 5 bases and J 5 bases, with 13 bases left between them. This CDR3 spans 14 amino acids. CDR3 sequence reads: CASSFAGINEKLFF. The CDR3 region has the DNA TGTGCCAGCAGTTTCGCGGGTATAAATGAAAAACTGTTTTTT.

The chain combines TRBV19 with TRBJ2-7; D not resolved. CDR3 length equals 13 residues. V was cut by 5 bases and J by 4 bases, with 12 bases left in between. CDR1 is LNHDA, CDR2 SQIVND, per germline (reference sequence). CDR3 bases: TGTGCCAGTAGTTACCAGTTATCTTACGAGCAGTACTTC. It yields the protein CASSYQLSYEQYF.

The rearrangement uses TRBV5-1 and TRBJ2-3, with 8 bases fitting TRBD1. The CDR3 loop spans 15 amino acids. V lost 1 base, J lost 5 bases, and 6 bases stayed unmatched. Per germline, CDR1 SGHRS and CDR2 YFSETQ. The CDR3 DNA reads TGCGCCAGCAGCTTGTGGGCAGGGGGCGTAGATACGCAGTATTTT. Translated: CASSLWAGGVDTQYF.

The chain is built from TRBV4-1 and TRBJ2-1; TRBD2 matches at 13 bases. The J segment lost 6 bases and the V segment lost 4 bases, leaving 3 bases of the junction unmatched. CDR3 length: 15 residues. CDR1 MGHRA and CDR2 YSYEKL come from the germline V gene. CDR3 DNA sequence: TGCGCCAGCAGCCCCAGACTAGCGGGAGGCAATGAGCAGTTCTTC. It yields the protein CASSPRLAGGNEQFF.